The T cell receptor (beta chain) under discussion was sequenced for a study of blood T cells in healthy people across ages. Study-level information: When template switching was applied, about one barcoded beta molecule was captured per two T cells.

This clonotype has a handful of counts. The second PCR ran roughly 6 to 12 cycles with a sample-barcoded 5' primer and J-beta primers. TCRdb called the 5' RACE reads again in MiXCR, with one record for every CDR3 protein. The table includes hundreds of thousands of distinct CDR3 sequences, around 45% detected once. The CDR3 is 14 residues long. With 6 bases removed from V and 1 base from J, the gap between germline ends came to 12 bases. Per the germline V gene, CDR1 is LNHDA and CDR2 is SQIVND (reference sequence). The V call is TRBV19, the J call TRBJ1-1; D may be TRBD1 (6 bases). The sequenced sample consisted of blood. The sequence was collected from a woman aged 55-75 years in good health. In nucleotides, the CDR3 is TGTGCCAGTAGCCCCGGGACACCGAACACTGAAGCTTTCTTT. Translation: CASSPGTPNTEAFF.